This T cell receptor beta chain was found in a study of shared clonotypes between healthy human individuals. The CDR3 has 15 amino acids. The V gene end was trimmed by 0 bases and the J gene end by 3 bases; junction bases not matched to a gene: 2. CDR1 and CDR2 (germline): SGHRS, YFSETQ. A note on this clone: The target antigen is unknown. Other DNA sequences of this sample code for an identical CDR3.

As processed by the authors: Junction-only immunoSEQ data arrived without quality scores, meaning filtering differed. Libraries were prepared by immunoSEQ multiplex PCR; TCRdb keeps only in-frame clonotypes and omits some of them. V and J calls plus clone size are reproduced from that table; the DNA served to infer D and trimming. The sample records hundreds of thousands of clones, approximately 97% being singletons. General study points: The authors sampled blood alone, and tissue repertoires likely differ.

The sequenced sample was naive CD4+ T cells sorted from blood. Subset specified: CD45RA+ positively selected. The clonotype was recovered from a woman under 40 in good health. The chain couples TRBV5-1 to TRBJ2-5, with 10 bases that match TRBD2. CDR3 bases: TGCGCCAGCAGCTTGGCTCTAGCGGGAGAAGAGACCCAGTACTTC. As protein: CASSLALAGEETQYF.